This TCR beta chain is from a study of blood T cell repertoires in COVID-19. The length of the CDR3 is 14 residues. Germline assignment: CDR1 LNHDA and CDR2 SQIVND (reference sequence). Trimming took 4 bases from V and 1 from J; bases not matched to a gene: 3. The repertoire was sequenced with immunoSEQ multiplex PCR; TCRdb's copy has only in-frame clones and lacks some. Of around 21,000 clones listed, less than 90% are singletons. This TCR was recovered from a man between 35 and 55 years old with acute or convalescent COVID-19. The specimen sequenced was peripheral blood. The chain links TRBV19 to TRBJ2-7; 8 bases align to TRBD1. The CDR3 bases are TGTGCCAGTAGTAGACAGGGGACATCCTACGAGCAGTACTTC. Amino acid sequence: CASSRQGTSYEQYF.